This T cell receptor (beta chain) was identified in a study of blood T cell repertoires in COVID-19. The CDR3 is 18 amino acids. With 3 bases removed from V and 0 bases from J, the gap between germline ends came to 18 bases. Germline V gene lookup returns CDR1 LNHDA and CDR2 SQIVND (reference sequence). The method was immunoSEQ multiplex PCR; TCRdb's version includes in-frame clones alone and lacks a portion of them. The table lists 130,000 to 150,000 clones, around nine tenths of them singletons. The receptor's source is a man aged 45-65 years with active or convalescent COVID-19. The chain recombines TRBV19 with TRBJ1-5, with a tentative D call TRBD1 (5 bases). The specimen sequenced was peripheral blood. This CDR3 is CASSIAGKGQYSNQPQHF. In DNA form, the CDR3 reads TGTGCCAGTAGTATCGCAGGGAAAGGTCAATATAGCAATCAGCCCCAGCATTTT.